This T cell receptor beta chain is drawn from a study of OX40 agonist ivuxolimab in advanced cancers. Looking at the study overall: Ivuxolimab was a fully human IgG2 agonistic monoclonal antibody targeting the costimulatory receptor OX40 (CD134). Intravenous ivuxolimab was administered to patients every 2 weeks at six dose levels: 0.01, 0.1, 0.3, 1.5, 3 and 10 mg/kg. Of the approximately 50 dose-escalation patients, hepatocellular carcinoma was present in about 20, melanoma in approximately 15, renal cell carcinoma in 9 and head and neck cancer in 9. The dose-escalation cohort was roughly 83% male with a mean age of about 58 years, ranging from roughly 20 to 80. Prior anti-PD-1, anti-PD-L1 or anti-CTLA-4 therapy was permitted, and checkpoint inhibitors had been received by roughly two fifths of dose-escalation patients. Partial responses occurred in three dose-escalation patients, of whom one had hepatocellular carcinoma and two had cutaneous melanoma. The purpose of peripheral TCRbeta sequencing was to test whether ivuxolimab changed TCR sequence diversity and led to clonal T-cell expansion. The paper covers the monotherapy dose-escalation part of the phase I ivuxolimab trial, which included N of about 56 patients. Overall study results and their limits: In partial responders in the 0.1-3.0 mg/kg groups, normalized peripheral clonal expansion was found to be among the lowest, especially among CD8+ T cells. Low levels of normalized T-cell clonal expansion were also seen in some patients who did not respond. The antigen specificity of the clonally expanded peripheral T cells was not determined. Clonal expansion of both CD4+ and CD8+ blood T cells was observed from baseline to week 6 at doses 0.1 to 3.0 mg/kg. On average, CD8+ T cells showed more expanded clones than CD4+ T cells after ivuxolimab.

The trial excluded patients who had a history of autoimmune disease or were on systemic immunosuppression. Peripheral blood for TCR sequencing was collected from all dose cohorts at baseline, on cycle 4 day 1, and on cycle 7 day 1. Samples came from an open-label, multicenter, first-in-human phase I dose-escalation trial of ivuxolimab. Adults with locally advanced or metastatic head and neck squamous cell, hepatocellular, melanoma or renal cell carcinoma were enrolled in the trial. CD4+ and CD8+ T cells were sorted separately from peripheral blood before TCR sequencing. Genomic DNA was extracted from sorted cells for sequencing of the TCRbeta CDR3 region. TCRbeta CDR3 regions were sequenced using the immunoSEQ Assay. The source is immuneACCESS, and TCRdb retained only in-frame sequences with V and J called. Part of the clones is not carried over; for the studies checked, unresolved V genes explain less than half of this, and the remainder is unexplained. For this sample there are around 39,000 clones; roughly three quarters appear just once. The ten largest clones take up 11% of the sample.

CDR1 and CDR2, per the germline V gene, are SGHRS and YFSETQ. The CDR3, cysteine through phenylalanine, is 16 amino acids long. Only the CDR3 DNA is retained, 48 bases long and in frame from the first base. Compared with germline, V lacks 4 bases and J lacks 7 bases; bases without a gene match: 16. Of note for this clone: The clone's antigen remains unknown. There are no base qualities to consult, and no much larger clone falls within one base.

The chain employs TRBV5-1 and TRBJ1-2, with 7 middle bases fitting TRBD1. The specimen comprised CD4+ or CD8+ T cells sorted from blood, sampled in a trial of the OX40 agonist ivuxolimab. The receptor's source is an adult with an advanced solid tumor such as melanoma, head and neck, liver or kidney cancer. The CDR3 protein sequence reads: CASSPHGGTGVSGYTF. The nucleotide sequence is TGCGCCAGCAGCCCCCATGGTGGAACAGGGGTGAGTGGCTACACCTTC.